The 13 T cell receptor beta chains given below trace back to one sample, sequenced in a study of glioma-infiltrating T cells. The iRepertoire nested amplicon-rescue multiplex PCR amplified TCR alpha and beta CDR3s from RNA. TCRdb itself ran the multiplex PCR reads through MiXCR, one entry per CDR3 protein. The repertoire holds around 390,000 distinct CDR3 sequences, with roughly two fifths as singletons. Material for sequencing was glioma tissue, nonneoplastic brain tissue, or PBMCs (not recorded which). Every receptor here comes from a human donor with low-grade glioma or glioblastoma, undergoing nonglioma brain surgery, or in good health (not recorded which).

In this sample, this clonotype turned up a few times. The rearrangement uses TRBV28 and TRBJ2-7, with TRBD2 matching 13 bases. Per germline, CDR1 MDHEN and CDR2 SYDVKM. The CDR3 has 16 residues. Trimming at V came to 5 bases and at J to 5 bases, leaving 9 bases not matched to a gene. The CDR3 nucleotides read TGTGCCAGCAGTGCAACTAGCGGGAGGGCTGAGAACGAGCAGTACTTC. As protein: CASSATSGRAENEQYF.

In regard to this clonotype: An end of the junction differs from the germline gene, which may be a read error. CDR3 sequence reads: CSSQSSYEKYF. The CDR3 DNA reads TGCTCCTCTCAAAGCTCCTACGAGAAGTACTTC. The chain combines TRBV20-1 with TRBJ2-7; no definite D call. Germline V CDR1 and CDR2: DFQATT, SNEGSKA (reference sequence). The CDR3 runs 11 residues.

This chain links TRBV12-3 or TRBV12-4 with TRBJ1-2; 9 bases are shared with TRBD1. The CDR3 covers 15 residues. V lost 3 bases, J lost 4 bases, and 6 bases stayed unmatched. The DNA for the CDR3 is TGTGCCAGCAGTTTGGAGGGACAGGGTGGCTATGGCTACACCTTC. It codes for CASSLEGQGGYGYTF.

In its sample, this clonotype was seen many times. The chain recombines TRBV6-1 with TRBJ1-1, with 7 bases fitting TRBD1. With V trimmed by 6 bases and J by 4 bases, 2 bases remained unmatched. The CDR3 extends over 12 amino acids. Germline V gives CDR1 MNHNS, CDR2 SASEGT. The CDR3 sequence is CASRNRGTEAFF. CDR3 sequence (DNA): TGTGCCAGCAGGAACAGGGGCACTGAAGCTTTCTTT.

This clonotype was found once. This chain joins TRBV7-3 and TRBJ2-4; 7 nucleotides line up with TRBD2. V lost 5 bases, J lost 8 bases, and 12 bases stayed unmatched. Germline CDR1 and CDR2: SGHTA and FQGTGA. The CDR3 loop spans 15 amino acids. The DNA for the CDR3 is TGTGCCAGCAGCGCAACCGGGACTATACAAGACATTCAGTACTTC. Translated, it gives CASSATGTIQDIQYF.

The rearrangement joins TRBV6-2 or TRBV6-3 to TRBJ1-1; D gene ambiguous. The CDR3 is 13 residues long. Germline-derived CDR1 and CDR2 are MNHEY and SVGEGT. Trimming shortened V by 6 bases and J by 0 bases, and 8 bases separated the two germline ends. CDR3 DNA: TGTGCCAGCAGATTTACCCTGAACACTGAAGCTTTCTTT. Its protein is CASRFTLNTEAFF.

The rearrangement joins TRBV20-1 to TRBJ2-7; perhaps TRBD2 as D (6 bases). This CDR3 has 15 amino acids. Trimming pared 5 bases from V and 2 bases from J, leaving 19 bases between. Germline CDR1 reads DFQATT; CDR2 reads SNEGSKA (reference sequence). CDR3 sequence reads: CSAPRVGVAAYEQYF. Here the CDR3 DNA reads TGCAGTGCTCCCCGAGTCGGGGTAGCGGCCTACGAGCAGTACTTC.

This clonotype turned up a few times. V and J are TRBV28 and TRBJ2-5, with TRBD2 identical over 12 bases. Unmatched junction bases numbered 15, after V lost 3 bases and J lost 4 bases. The CDR3 extends over 19 amino acids. CDR1 and CDR2 (germline): MDHEN, SYDVKM. CDR3 DNA: TGTGCCAGCAGTTTCCCGACTCCTGGACTAGCGGGATGGGGAGAGACCCAGTACTTC. Protein: CASSFPTPGLAGWGETQYF.

This clonotype was seen a handful of times. The rearrangement joins TRBV29-1 to TRBJ2-7; D is possibly TRBD2 (6 bases). V was clipped by 4 bases and J by 4 bases, with 14 bases between them. Germline CDR1 reads SQVTM; CDR2 reads ANQGSEA. The CDR3 sequence is 13 residues long. DNA for the CDR3: TGCAGCGTTGGGGGGGAGGTCTCATACGAGCAGTACTTC. The encoded protein is CSVGGEVSYEQYF.

The table lists this clonotype with a few counts. V is TRBV9 and J is TRBJ1-6; 7 nucleotides align to TRBD1. CDR1 and CDR2 (germline): SGDLS, YYNGEE. Germline trimming cut 3 bases from V and 5 bases from J; bases unmatched to any gene: 5. CDR3 length equals 15 residues. The CDR3, as DNA: TGTGCCAGCAGCGGACAGGGAACCCATAATTCACCCCTCCACTTT. As protein: CASSGQGTHNSPLHF.

This clonotype was counted ten times or more. V is TRBV7-9 and J is TRBJ2-2; no firm D call. Germline loops: CDR1 SEHNR, CDR2 FQNEAQ (reference sequence). V gave up 3 bases and J gave up 5 bases, with 4 bases separating them. The CDR3 is 12 amino acids. This chain's CDR3 is CASSLPTGELFF. DNA for the CDR3: TGTGCCAGCAGCTTGCCGACCGGGGAGCTGTTTTTT.

As to this clonotype: With a much larger clone just one base away, this may be a read error. The V and J genes are TRBV28 and TRBJ2-7, with 7 bases lining up with TRBD1. CDR3 length: 12 amino acids. The J segment lost 9 bases and the V segment lost 5 bases, leaving 7 bases of the junction unmatched. Per germline, CDR1 MDHEN and CDR2 SYDVKM. The CDR3 region has the DNA TGTGCCAGCAGTGCCGACAGGGACGGGCAGTACTTC. As protein: CASSADRDGQYF.

This clonotype was seen ten or more times. This rearrangement joins TRBV27 to TRBJ1-5; 8 nucleotides line up with TRBD1. Per the germline V gene, CDR1 is MNHEY and CDR2 is SMNVEV (reference sequence). V trimming: 5 bases; J trimming: 0 bases; junction bases outside the gene matches: 6. CDR3 length: 16 residues. The CDR3 coding sequence is TGTGCCAGCAGTCTGGACAGGGCTAGTAGCAATCAGCCCCAGCATTTT. It encodes CASSLDRASSNQPQHF.